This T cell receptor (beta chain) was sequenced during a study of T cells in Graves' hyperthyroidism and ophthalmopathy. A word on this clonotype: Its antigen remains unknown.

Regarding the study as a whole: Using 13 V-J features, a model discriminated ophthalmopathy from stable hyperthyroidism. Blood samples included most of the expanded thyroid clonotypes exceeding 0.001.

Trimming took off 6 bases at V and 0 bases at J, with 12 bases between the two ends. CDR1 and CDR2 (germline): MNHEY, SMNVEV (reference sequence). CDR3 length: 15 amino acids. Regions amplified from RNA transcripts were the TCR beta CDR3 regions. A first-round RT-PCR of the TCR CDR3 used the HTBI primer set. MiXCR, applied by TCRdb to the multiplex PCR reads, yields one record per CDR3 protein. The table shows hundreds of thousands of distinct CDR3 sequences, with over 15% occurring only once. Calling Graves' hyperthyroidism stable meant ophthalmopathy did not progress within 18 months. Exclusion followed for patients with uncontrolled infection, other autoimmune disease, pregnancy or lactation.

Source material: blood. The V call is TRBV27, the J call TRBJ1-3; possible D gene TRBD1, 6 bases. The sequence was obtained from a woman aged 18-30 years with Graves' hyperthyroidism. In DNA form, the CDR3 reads TGTGCCAGCAGGATAACAGGGTTCTCTGGAAACACCATATATTTT. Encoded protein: CASRITGFSGNTIYF.